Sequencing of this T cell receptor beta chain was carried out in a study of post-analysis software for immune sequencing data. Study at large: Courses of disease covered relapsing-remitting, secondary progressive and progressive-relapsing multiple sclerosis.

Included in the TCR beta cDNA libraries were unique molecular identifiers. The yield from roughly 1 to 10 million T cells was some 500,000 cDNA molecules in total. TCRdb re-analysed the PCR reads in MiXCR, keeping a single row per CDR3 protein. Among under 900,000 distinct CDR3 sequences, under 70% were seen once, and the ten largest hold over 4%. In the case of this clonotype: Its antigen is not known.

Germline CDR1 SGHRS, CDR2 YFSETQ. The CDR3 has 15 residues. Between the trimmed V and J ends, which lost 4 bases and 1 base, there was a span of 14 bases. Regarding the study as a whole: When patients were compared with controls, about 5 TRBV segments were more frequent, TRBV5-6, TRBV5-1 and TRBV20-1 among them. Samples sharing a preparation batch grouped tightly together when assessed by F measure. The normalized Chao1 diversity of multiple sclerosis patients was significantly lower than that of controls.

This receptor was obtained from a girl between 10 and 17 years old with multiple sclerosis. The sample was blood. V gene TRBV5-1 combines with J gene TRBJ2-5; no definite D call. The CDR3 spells CASSLELSGQETQYF. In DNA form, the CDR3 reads TGCGCCAGCAGCCTGGAGCTTTCGGGCCAAGAGACCCAGTACTTC. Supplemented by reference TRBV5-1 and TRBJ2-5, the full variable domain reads KAGVTQTPRYLIKTRGQQVTLSCSPISGHRSVSWYQQTPGQGLQFLFEYFSETQRNKGNFPGRFSGRQFSNSRSEMNVSTLELGDSALYLCASSLELSGQETQYFGPGTRLLVL.